Listed below are T cell receptor beta chains from one sample, sequenced in a study of PD-L1 blockade in urothelial cancer. The assay was immunoSEQ multiplex PCR, and TCRdb's table has in-frame clones only and misses some. The sample shows over 100,000 clones, 75% to 95% of them seen only once. Sequenced here: PBMCs, sampled around atezolizumab (anti-PD-L1) treatment. The source is a man aged 55 to 70 with urothelial cancer. CDR3s include the opening cysteine and the closing phenylalanine or tryptophan. D genes are given only for firm matches.

>TRBV6-6|15|TRBJ2-1|TRBD1
CASRPGTGGNNEQFF
TGTGCCAGCAGGCCCGGGACAGGGGGGAACAATGAGCAGTTCTTC
>TRBV9|16|TRBJ1-3|-
CASSVTTPGSGNTIYF
TGTGCCAGCAGCGTCACAACACCGGGTTCTGGAAACACCATATATTTT
>TRBV27|14|TRBJ2-7|TRBD2
CASRGSGRSYEQYF
TGTGCCAGCAGAGGTAGCGGGAGGTCCTACGAGCAGTACTTC
>TRBV5-1|16|TRBJ2-2|TRBD1
CASSLGGGGYTGELFF
TGCGCCAGCAGCTTGGGAGGGGGCGGCTACACCGGGGAGCTGTTTTTT
>TRBV11-2|14|TRBJ2-1|-
CASSQGGTYNEQFF
TGTGCCAGCAGCCAAGGGGGTACCTACAATGAGCAGTTCTTC
>TRBV2|13|TRBJ2-1|-
CASSGQVGNEQFF
TGTGCCAGCAGTGGGCAGGTGGGCAATGAGCAGTTCTTC
>TRBV18|13|TRBJ2-5|TRBD2
CASSPPGGETQYF
TGTGCCAGCTCACCGCCCGGGGGGGAGACCCAGTACTTC
>TRBV30|12|TRBJ1-4|-
CAYGTTNEKLFF
TGTGCCTACGGGACAACTAATGAAAAACTGTTTTTT
>TRBV4-3|14|TRBJ2-2|-
CASSQGPGTGELFF
TGCGCCAGCAGCCAAGGCCCGGGTACCGGGGAGCTGTTTTTT
>TRBV4-3|16|TRBJ2-2|-
CASSQVRGGAGGELFF
TGCGCCAGCAGCCAAGTCCGTGGGGGGGCTGGCGGGGAGCTGTTTTTT
>TRBV28|15|TRBJ1-5|TRBD1
CASSPTDRGNQPQHF
TGTGCCAGCAGCCCTACCGACAGGGGCAATCAGCCCCAGCATTTT
>TRBV30|14|TRBJ2-5|-
CAWSVLGGQETQYF
TGTGCCTGGAGTGTATTGGGGGGTCAAGAGACCCAGTACTTC
>TRBV6-1|13|TRBJ1-5|-
CASSQAFNQPQHF
TGTGCCAGCAGTCAGGCATTCAATCAGCCCCAGCATTTT
>TRBV5-4|18|TRBJ2-6|TRBD2
CASSRWGGGFSGANVLTF
TGTGCCAGCAGCCGATGGGGGGGAGGATTCTCTGGGGCCAACGTCCTGACTTTC